This entry concerns a single TCR beta chain. There is no known antigen for this receptor. No base qualities exist here, and no much larger clone lies one base off it. This entry is derived from a study of circulating and synovial CD4+ cells in juvenile arthritis (dated by TCRdb to the mid-2010s). Regarding the research as a whole: TCRbeta CDR3 repertoires of circulating HLA-DR+ CD4 T cells, bulk blood CD4 T cells and synovial CD4 T cells were compared within each patient. The goal of repertoire sequencing was to confirm that a circulating synovial-like CD4 T cell subset was enriched in synovial clonotypes.

What the authors observed across the whole study: Because overlap with synovium was found to increase with sequencing depth, the full repertoire overlap was likely underestimated by the measured shared-clonotype fractions. Circulating pathogenic-like lymphocytes clustered with synovial T cells and shared a substantially higher fraction of CDR3 sequences with synovium than bulk blood. Because T cell genome counts differed by at least an order of magnitude between CPL and bulk blood CD4 samples, sample-size effects were addressed. Traditional Vbeta family usage analysis did not detect the difference between circulating pathogenic-like lymphocytes and bulk blood T cells. Synovial and circulating pathogenic-like lymphocyte repertoires were less diverse than bulk blood CD4 repertoires, and some CPL samples were as oligoclonal as synovium.

Library creation used the immunoSEQ multiplex PCR assay. An external provider carried out the TCRbeta CDR3 sequencing as a commercial service. Processing in the source paper ran as follows. The analyses used productive nucleotide sequences together with amino acid sequences obtained by in silico translation. Diversity was quantified by Renyi entropy over a range of alpha values, with sample size equalised by taking the median of 200 repeated subsamples. For clustering, the distance between each pair of repertoires was computed as one minus the Chao-modified Jaccard index, which corrected for under-sampling. Frequency-weighted overlap with synovial clonotypes was calculated over 200 sample sizes with 200 draws without replacement at each size, and the overlap was reported at the size of the smaller sample. TCRdb carries this immuneACCESS record with in-frame sequences only. Its versions omit some clonotypes, under half of them owing to an unresolved V gene in the studies checked, with the rest unexplained. V and J calls and clone size follow that table, whereas D and trimming were derived from the DNA. The sample data list more than 30,000 clones, and around 95% of these were observed just once. Of the sample, 2.9% falls within the top ten clones.

Cut back by 4 bases and 6 bases, the V and J ends lie 17 bases apart. The CDR3 has 15 amino acids, counting the end cysteine and phenylalanine. Only the CDR3 region is kept as DNA, spanning 45 bases read in frame from base 1. CDR1 is given as SGHTA and CDR2 as FQGTGA, both from the germline V gene. The sequenced samples were obtained from patients with active juvenile idiopathic arthritis. Cells were sorted right after thawing, and dead cells were excluded with Live/Dead Fixable Near-IR Stain. The specimen sequenced was CD4+ T cells from blood. The sequence was obtained from a human donor with juvenile idiopathic arthritis. The chain links TRBV7-3 with TRBJ2-3; the best D guess is TRBD1, with 6 bases matching. The DNA sequence follows: TGTGCCAGCAGCTCAGGACAGTACTGGGCGGATACGCAGTATTTT. This codes for CASSSGQYWADTQYF.